This entry describes one T cell receptor (beta chain). CDR3 length: 15 residues. The germline gives CDR1 SEHNR, CDR2 FQNEAQ (reference sequence). Trimming pared 5 bases from V and 2 bases from J, leaving 16 bases between. Methods used by the authors: Estimation of nucleated cell counts relied on the amplification of reference gene primers. TCRdb's table, derived via immunoSEQ multiplex PCR, lists solely in-frame clones and lacks some. The V and J calls and the clone size are those of that table, but D and trimming were determined from the DNA. The sample has 37,000 or so clones; about 77% are singletons. This sample was included in a study of blood T cell repertoires in COVID-19. In the study overall: The samples span acute and convalescent COVID-19 from the United States, Italy and Spain. T cells, B-cell-depleted T cells, or PBMCs provided the cDNA or gDNA that served as material.

The chain combines TRBV7-9 with TRBJ2-7, with D possibly being TRBD1 (6 bases). The sample taken for sequencing was peripheral blood. The clonotype comes from a man in his 60s with acute or convalescent COVID-19. For the CDR3, the DNA is TGTGCCAGCAGCCTGGGGGCAGGGAGTACCTACGAGCAGTACTTC. Its translation: CASSLGAGSTYEQYF.